This T cell receptor beta chain was identified in a study of blood T cells in healthy people across ages. Study observations and caveats: Measured against age, TCR beta diversity per million T cells decreased in a roughly linear manner. Because sorting was not performed, PBMCs prevented conclusive naive versus antigen-experienced comparison.

Regarding this clonotype: Its antigen is currently unknown.

The CDR3 has 16 residues. Between the trimmed V and J ends, which lost 5 bases and 2 bases, there was a span of 18 bases. Per the germline V gene, CDR1 is SGHVS and CDR2 is FQNEAQ. A J-beta primer mix and a sample-barcoded 5' primer were used in a second PCR of roughly 6 to 11 cycles. TCRdb called the 5' RACE reads again in MiXCR, with one record for every CDR3 protein. The repertoire includes about 1.8 million distinct CDR3 sequences, 49% of them detected once, and approximately 2.1% sits in the top ten. Investigators took around 10 milliliters of peripheral blood from every donor. This chain joins TRBV7-8 and TRBJ1-2, with D unresolved. What was sequenced was blood. This sequence was found in a woman between 35 and 50 years old in good health. The CDR3, as DNA: TGTGCCAGCAGCAATTCGAACGGGGAAGGGAACTATGGCTACACCTTC. It translates to CASSNSNGEGNYGYTF.